This T cell receptor (beta chain) is from a study of blood T cell repertoires in COVID-19. Repertoires were generated with immunoSEQ multiplex PCR, while TCRdb's copy carries only in-frame clones and drops some. The sample consists of 130,000 to 150,000 clones, approximately 79% of them appearing once. Trimming cost V 7 bases and J 0 bases, with 8 bases left between them. The CDR3 sequence is 13 residues long. Germline-derived CDR1 and CDR2 are MGHDK and SYGVNS. The sample was peripheral blood. This chain links TRBV25-1 with TRBJ2-3; D is uncertain. The TCR sequence derives from a man aged 60-69 years with acute or convalescent COVID-19. CDR3 residues: CASTAYSTDTQYF. Written as DNA, the CDR3 is TGTGCCAGCACAGCGTATAGCACAGATACGCAGTATTTT.